This T cell receptor (beta chain) was captured by sequencing in a study of control samples from healthy donors and cancer patients (dated by TCRdb to between 2020 and 2021). A note on this clone: The antigen this receptor binds is unknown. No per-base quality is available; no much larger clone lies one base away. This specimen includes other DNA sequences encoding the same CDR3.

The library relied on the immunoSEQ multiplex PCR assay. As stored in TCRdb, this immuneACCESS dataset retains in-frame rearrangements with V and J assigned. A fraction of the clones does not appear; measured against another copy, unresolved V genes explain less than half of the discrepancy, and the remainder lacks a known reason. The table for this sample lists roughly 170,000 clones; around 90% of them were counted only once. The top ten clones comprise 2% to 2.5% of the sample. CDR1 and CDR2 are read off the germline V gene as SGHRS and YFSETQ. From cysteine to phenylalanine, the CDR3 is 14 amino acids long. The sequence is cut down to CDR3 DNA, 42 bases in frame from base 1. Relative to germline, V is 0 bases shorter and J is 6 bases shorter, with 9 bases between their ends.

The sample was blood. The V and J segments used are TRBV5-1 and TRBJ1-4; tentative D gene TRBD1, with 5 bases matching. The sequence was collected from a woman aged 40 to 55 in good health. CDR3 sequence: CASSLGGADEKLFF. The DNA sequence follows: TGCGCCAGCAGCTTGGGAGGGGCAGATGAAAAACTGTTTTTT.